The present TCR beta chain was sequenced within a study of response to subunit inactivated influenza vaccine. This clonotype was detected only a few times. Its antigen is undetermined. TCRdb itself ran the RT-PCR reads through MiXCR, one entry per CDR3 protein. Of 300,000 to 350,000 distinct CDR3 sequences listed, roughly 22% are singletons. The V end was cut by 0 bases, the J end by 5 bases, with 20 bases between. The germline gives CDR1 DFQATT, CDR2 SNEGSKA (reference sequence). The CDR3 has 17 residues. Overall study results and limits: The authors suggested that few new T cells are recruited per seasonal influenza vaccination.

The TCR originated in a man between 45 and 75 years old who received an inactivated influenza vaccine. The sample consisted of PBMCs from blood, taken about 20 months after vaccination. The rearrangement joins TRBV20-1 to TRBJ1-5; a weak D match, TRBD1 (5 bases). The CDR3 reads CSARDGASSFWDQPQHF. In DNA form, the CDR3 reads TGCAGTGCTAGAGATGGGGCCTCCAGCTTTTGGGATCAGCCCCAGCATTTT.